What follows are 4 T cell receptor beta chains derived from one specimen sequenced in a study of neoadjuvant nivolumab and ipilimumab in lung cancer. Data came from immunoSEQ multiplex PCR; TCRdb stores just in-frame clones and leaves some out. This sample has over 45,000 clones; around 89% occur once, and the top ten carry approximately 3.7%. The sequences come from blood, collected before neoadjuvant nivolumab, alone or with ipilimumab. The origin of the receptors is an adult with non-small cell lung cancer. Some clones in this sample may be carry-over from other donors' samples.

The V gene is TRBV7-9, the J gene TRBJ1-2, with D unclear. Germline V CDR1 and CDR2: SEHNR, FQNEAQ (reference sequence). The CDR3 is 12 residues long. Trimming removed 6 bases at V and 6 bases at J, with 11 bases between. Here the CDR3 DNA reads TGTGCCAGCAGTTTTAACCGGAATGGCTACACCTTC. Translating it yields CASSFNRNGYTF. The full variable domain, completed using reference TRBV7-9 and TRBJ1-2, is DTGVSQNPRHKITKRGQNVTFRCDPISEHNRLYWYRQTLGQGPEFLTYFQNEAQLEKSRLLSDRFSAERPKGSFSTLEIQRTEQGDSAMYLCASSFNRNGYTFGSGTRLTVV.

The gene calls are TRBV5-8 and TRBJ2-1; TRBD2 matches at 7 bases. The CDR3 sequence is 14 residues long. Germline V lookup: CDR1 SGHTS, CDR2 YDEGEE. V shed 5 bases, J shed 7 bases, and the junction held 9 bases outside the gene matches. CDR3 sequence: CASSLRRESNEQFF. The CDR3 DNA reads TGTGCCAGCAGTCTTCGGCGGGAGTCGAATGAGCAGTTCTTC.

The chain combines TRBV27 with TRBJ2-6, with D possibly matching TRBD2 (5 bases). This CDR3 is 16 amino acids long. The V gene lost 2 bases and the J gene lost 3 bases, with 11 bases spanning the gap. Germline values: CDR1 MNHEY, CDR2 SMNVEV (reference sequence). This CDR3 is CASSLRQRDGANVLTF. In DNA form, the CDR3 reads TGTGCCAGCAGTTTACGCCAGAGGGATGGGGCCAACGTCCTGACTTTC. Together with reference TRBV27 and TRBJ2-6, the CDR3 gives the full variable domain: EAQVTQNPRYLITVTGKKLTVTCSQNMNHEYMSWYRQDPGLGLRQIYYSMNVEVTDKGDVPEGYKVSRKEKRNFPLILESPSPNQTSLYFCASSLRQRDGANVLTFGAGSRLTVL.

The chain has TRBV6-5 and TRBJ1-4; D unclear. The CDR3 sequence is 15 residues long. CDR1 and CDR2 from the germline V gene are MNHEY and SVGAGI. V gave up 0 bases and J gave up 8 bases, with 13 bases separating them. The CDR3 loop reads CASSYSLAGGEKLFF. Written as DNA, the CDR3 is TGTGCCAGCAGTTACTCTCTGGCAGGAGGGGAAAAACTGTTTTTT.